At least ten counts were recorded for the clone carrying this T cell receptor beta chain. Antigen specificity is unknown. This entry belongs to a study of blood T cells in healthy people across ages. Notes on the study in general: Estimated diversity that came from one million T cells was considered an underestimate. No one knew whether donors had CMV, which possibly confounded expanded clonotype changes.

In each sample, at least 6.5 million PBMCs were isolated. The CDR3 loop spans 13 amino acids. V was cut by 1 base and J by 5 bases, with 11 bases left in between. Per the germline V gene, CDR1 is SQVTM and CDR2 is ANQGSEA. It was with a sample-barcoded 5' primer and a J-beta primer mix that a second PCR of about 6 to 11 cycles was run. A template-switch adaptor that had 12 random nucleotides put a tag on each cDNA molecule. MiXCR, run by TCRdb on the 5' RACE reads, gives a single entry per CDR3 protein. The sample carries around 1.5 million distinct CDR3 sequences, almost 35% recorded once. This TCR was sampled from a woman in her thirties in good health. The sample was blood. The rearrangement joins TRBV29-1 to TRBJ2-5, with unresolved D. CDR3 residues: CSVEAPLEETQYF. The CDR3 DNA reads as TGCAGCGTTGAAGCCCCTTTGGAGGAGACCCAGTACTTC.